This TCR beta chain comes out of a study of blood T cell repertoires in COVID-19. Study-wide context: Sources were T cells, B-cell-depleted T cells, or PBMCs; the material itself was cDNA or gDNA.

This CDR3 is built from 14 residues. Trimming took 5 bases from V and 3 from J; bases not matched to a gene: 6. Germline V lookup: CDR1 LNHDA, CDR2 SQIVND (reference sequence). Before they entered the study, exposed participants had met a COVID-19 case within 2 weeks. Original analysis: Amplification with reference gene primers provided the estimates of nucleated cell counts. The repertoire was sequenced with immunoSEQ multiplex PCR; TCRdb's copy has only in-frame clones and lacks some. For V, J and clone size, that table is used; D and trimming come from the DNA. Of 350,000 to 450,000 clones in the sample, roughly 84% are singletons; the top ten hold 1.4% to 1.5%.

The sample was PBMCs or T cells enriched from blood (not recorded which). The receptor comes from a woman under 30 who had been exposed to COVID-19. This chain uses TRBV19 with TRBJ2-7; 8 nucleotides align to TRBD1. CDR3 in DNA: TGTGCCAGTAGTGAGGACAGGGCGGACTACGAGCAGTACTTC. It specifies CASSEDRADYEQYF.